This T cell receptor (beta chain) appears in the sequencing data of a study of T cell repertoires in ileal Crohn's disease. This sample's time point: proximal margin of the surgical specimen (macroscopically non-inflamed). Some clones are missing from TCRdb's copy, which holds only in-frame ones; the method was immunoSEQ multiplex PCR. The sample comprises thousands of clones, 80% of which are singletons, and about 14% rests with the top ten. The CDR3 totals 13 residues. V was clipped by 5 bases and J by 3 bases, with 11 bases between them. CDR1 and CDR2 (germline): SGHTA, FQGNSA. The chain uses TRBV7-2 and TRBJ2-7; D perhaps matches TRBD1 (6 bases). The source of this sequence is an adult with Crohn's disease. Sequencing was done on a sample of ileal tissue. CDR3 residues: CASSPTGFYEQYF. For the CDR3, the DNA is TGTGCCAGCAGCCCTACAGGGTTCTACGAGCAGTACTTC. The full variable domain, in which reference TRBV7-2 and TRBJ2-7 provide the parts outside the CDR3, is GAGVSQSPSNKVTEKGKDVELRCDPISGHTALYWYRQSLGQGLEFLIYFQGNSAPDKSGLPSDRFSAERTGGSVSTLTIQRTQQEDSAVYLCASSPTGFYEQYFGPGTRLTVT.